A selection of T cell receptor beta chains follows, all from one sample in a study of T cell responses to AZD1222 COVID-19 vaccine. Using immunoSEQ multiplex PCR, the repertoire was profiled, and TCRdb retains in-frame clones only, with some absent. The sample holds 150,000 to 200,000 clones, roughly 92% seen once. The sequenced sample was peripheral blood, obtained 28 days after the second AZD1222 dose. All receptors derive from an adult who received the AZD1222 COVID-19 vaccine. CDR3s include the opening cysteine and the closing phenylalanine or tryptophan. A D gene is named only where the DNA matches it firmly. The size field is filled for only some rows; it gives once, few, many or a size class.

V gene,J gene,D gene,clone size,CDR3 DNA,CDR3 protein
TRBV12-5,TRBJ2-1,TRBD1,-,TGTGCTAGTGGTCTGAACAGGGGAAGCTCCTACAATGAGCAGTTCTTC,CASGLNRGSSYNEQFF
TRBV5-1,TRBJ1-4,-,-,TGCGCCAGCAGCATAGGGCCCTCCGAAAAACTGTTTTTT,CASSIGPSEKLFF
TRBV7-9,TRBJ1-2,TRBD1,few,TGTGCCAGCAGCTTAGGTGTCGGGACAGGAAAATATGGCTACACCTTC,CASSLGVGTGKYGYTF
TRBV12-3/TRBV12-4,TRBJ2-7,-,-,TGTGCCAGCCAGGGCCACGAGCAGTACTTC,CASQGHEQYF
TRBV2,TRBJ1-5,TRBD1,-,TGTGCCAGCAGCGTCTCCCAGACAGGGGGGAATCAGCCCCAGCATTTT,CASSVSQTGGNQPQHF
TRBV19,TRBJ1-2,-,-,TGTGCCAGTAGTATCCGGACAGATAATGGCTACACCTTC,CASSIRTDNGYTF
TRBV19,TRBJ2-2,-,-,TGTGCCAGTAGGGAAACGGACTCGACACTTACCGGGGAGCTGTTTTTT,CASRETDSTLTGELFF
TRBV7-3,TRBJ2-7,TRBD2,-,TGTGCCAGCAGCTTAAAAGGGACTAATTCCAACTACGAGCAGTACTTC,CASSLKGTNSNYEQYF
TRBV7-7,TRBJ2-7,-,-,TGTGCCAGCAGCACAAAGGGGGGGGTCGAGCAGTACTTC,CASSTKGGVEQYF
TRBV29-1,TRBJ1-6,-,-,TGCAGCATTCAGCCCGTCCCCGGTTCACCCCTCCACTTT,CSIQPVPGSPLHF
TRBV9,TRBJ2-3,-,-,TGTGCCAGCAGCGCACCCACAGATACGCAGTATTTT,CASSAPTDTQYF
TRBV18,TRBJ1-5,-,-,TGTGCCAGCTCGAGCTCACAGGGTCCCGCCAATCAGCCCCAGCATTTT,CASSSSQGPANQPQHF
TRBV7-2,TRBJ1-1,-,few,TGTGCCAGCAGCTTAGTGGGTTTGGGGACCGAAGCTTTCTTT,CASSLVGLGTEAFF
TRBV10-3,TRBJ2-7,TRBD1,-,TGTGCCACCCATAGACAGGGGGCGATCAACGAGCAGTACTTC,CATHRQGAINEQYF
TRBV7-2,TRBJ1-2,TRBD1,-,TGTGCCAGCAGCCCTATGGGGACGCAGGGGGTCTTCGGCTACACCTTC,CASSPMGTQGVFGYTF
TRBV5-1,TRBJ1-1,-,-,TGCGCCAGCAGTTTCGAACGGACGAACTTGGGAGCTTTCTTT,CASSFERTNLGAFF
TRBV4-1,TRBJ1-2,-,-,TGCGCCAGCAGCCAACAACAACAGATCCTCATCAATGGCTACACCTTC,CASSQQQQILINGYTF
TRBV2,TRBJ1-5,-,-,TGTGCCAGCAGTGTTAGCAATCAGCCCCAGCATTTT,CASSVSNQPQHF